The 7 T cell receptor beta chains reported below all come from one sample, sequenced in a study of T cell changes during pregnancy in multiple sclerosis. Only in-frame clones appear in the TCRdb table, and some are missing; sequencing was by immunoSEQ multiplex PCR. The sample shows about 89,000 clones, about 91% of them seen only once. The sample here was peripheral blood, taken after pregnancy. These receptor sequences come from a female donor in good health, enrolled as a control in a pregnancy study.

This clone was seen a single time. The chain links TRBV7-8 to TRBJ2-7, with D uncertain. The CDR3 is 15 residues long. Germline-derived CDR1 and CDR2 are SGHVS and FQNEAQ. The V end lost 3 bases, the J end lost 0 bases, and 12 bases lay between the germline ends. CDR3 DNA: TGTGCCAGCAGCTTCTCCCGGAGCAGCTCCTACGAGCAGTACTTC. As protein: CASSFSRSSSYEQYF.

The V gene is TRBV18, the J gene TRBJ1-2; 12 bases align to TRBD1. The CDR3 contains 15 residues. The J segment lost 6 bases and the V segment lost 3 bases, leaving 5 bases of the junction unmatched. Germline lookup yields CDR1 KGHSH and CDR2 LQKENI. The CDR3 is CASSPLGDRGHGYTF. The DNA for the CDR3 is TGTGCCAGCTCACCCCTCGGGGACAGGGGGCATGGCTACACCTTC.

About this clone itself: Given the absence of the conserved phenylalanine or tryptophan at the CDR3 end, a read error is likely. The DNA is left out, because the CDR3 cannot be placed on it with certainty; the CDR3 is given as TCRdb lists it. J is TRBJ1-2 and V is TRBV6-6; the table's D call of TRBD1 was not tested on the DNA. CDR1 is MNHNY and CDR2 is SVGAGI in the germline V gene (reference sequence). The CDR3 is 13 amino acids in total, end residues counted. The CDR3 sequence: CASRSTVINALVV.

The chain has TRBV5-1 and TRBJ1-1; 8 bases line up with TRBD1. There are 15 residues in the CDR3. With V trimmed by 0 bases and J by 11 bases, 12 bases remained unmatched. From germline, CDR1 is SGHRS and CDR2 YFSETQ. DNA of the CDR3: TGCGCCAGCAGCTTGGCCGGTGGGACAGGCTACGTCGCTTTCTTT. Residues: CASSLAGGTGYVAFF.

The rearrangement joins TRBV6-6 to TRBJ1-1, with 9 bases that match TRBD1. Germline V gene data show CDR1 as MNHNY and CDR2 as SVGAGI (reference sequence). Trimming removed 8 bases from V and 3 bases from J; junction bases left unmatched: 10. This CDR3 has 15 amino acids. CDR3: CASRDRAISDTEAFF. CDR3 nucleotide sequence: TGTGCCAGCCGGGACAGGGCTATTTCGGACACTGAAGCTTTCTTT.

CDR3 sequence: CASSLGLAGPTGELFF. CDR3 nucleotide sequence: TGTGCCAGCAGCCTGGGACTAGCGGGTCCGACCGGGGAGCTGTTTTTT. The chain links TRBV5-4 to TRBJ2-2; 12 nucleotides align to TRBD2. CDR1 SGHNT and CDR2 YYREEE come from the germline V gene (reference sequence). Trimming removed 4 bases from V and 5 bases from J; junction bases left unmatched: 6. The CDR3 has 16 amino acids.

The chain recombines TRBV10-1 with TRBJ1-1; weak D call: TRBD1 (6 bases). This CDR3 region has 13 residues. Trimming removed 2 bases from V and 5 bases from J, with 9 bases in between. CDR1 and CDR2 from the germline V gene are WNHNN and SYGVQD (reference sequence). This CDR3 reads CASSETGRTEAFF. The DNA of the CDR3 is TGCGCCAGCAGTGAGACAGGGAGAACTGAAGCTTTCTTT.